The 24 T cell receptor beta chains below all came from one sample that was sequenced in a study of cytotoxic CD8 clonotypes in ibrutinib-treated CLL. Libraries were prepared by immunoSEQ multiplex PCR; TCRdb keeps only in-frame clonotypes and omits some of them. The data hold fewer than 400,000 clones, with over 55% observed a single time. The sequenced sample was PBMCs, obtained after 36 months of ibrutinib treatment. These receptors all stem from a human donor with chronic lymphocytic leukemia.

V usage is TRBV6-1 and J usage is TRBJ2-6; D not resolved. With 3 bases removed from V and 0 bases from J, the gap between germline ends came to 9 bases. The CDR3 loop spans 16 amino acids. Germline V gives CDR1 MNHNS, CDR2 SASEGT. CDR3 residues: CASSERPPSGANVLTF. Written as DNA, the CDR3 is TGTGCCAGCAGTGAGAGACCCCCCTCTGGGGCCAACGTCCTGACTTTC.

The CDR3 sequence: CASSLLPETYEQYF. The DNA for the CDR3 is TGCGCCAGCAGCTTGCTGCCCGAAACCTACGAGCAGTACTTC. This chain links TRBV5-1 with TRBJ2-7, with D unclear. The CDR3 has 14 residues. Trimming took off 1 base at V and 2 bases at J, with 10 bases between the two ends. In germline, CDR1 is SGHRS, CDR2 YFSETQ.

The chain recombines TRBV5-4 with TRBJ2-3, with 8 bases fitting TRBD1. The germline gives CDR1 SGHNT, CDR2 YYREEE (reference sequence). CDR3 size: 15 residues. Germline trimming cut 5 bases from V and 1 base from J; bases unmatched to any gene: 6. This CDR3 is CASSKATGGTDTQYF. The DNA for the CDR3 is TGTGCCAGCAGTAAAGCGACAGGGGGCACAGATACGCAGTATTTT.

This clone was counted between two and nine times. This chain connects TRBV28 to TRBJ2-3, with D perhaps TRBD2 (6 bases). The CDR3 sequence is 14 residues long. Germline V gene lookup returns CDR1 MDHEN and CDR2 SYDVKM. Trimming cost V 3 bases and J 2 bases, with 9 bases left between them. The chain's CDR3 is CASSFSGFTDTQYF. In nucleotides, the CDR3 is TGTGCCAGCAGTTTTAGCGGTTTCACAGATACGCAGTATTTT.

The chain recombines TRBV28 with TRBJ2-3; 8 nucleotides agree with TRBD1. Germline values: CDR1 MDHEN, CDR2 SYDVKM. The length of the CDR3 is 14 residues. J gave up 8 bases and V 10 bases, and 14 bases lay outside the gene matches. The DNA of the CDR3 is TGTGCCATCCTTCTTTCCAGGGGGCTGGGTACGCAGTATTTT. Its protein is CAILLSRGLGTQYF.

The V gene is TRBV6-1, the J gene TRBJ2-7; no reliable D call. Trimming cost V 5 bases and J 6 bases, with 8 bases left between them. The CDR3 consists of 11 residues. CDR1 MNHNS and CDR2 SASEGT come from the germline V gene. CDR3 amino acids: CASSRVREQYF. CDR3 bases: TGTGCCAGCAGTAGGGTGCGCGAGCAGTACTTC.

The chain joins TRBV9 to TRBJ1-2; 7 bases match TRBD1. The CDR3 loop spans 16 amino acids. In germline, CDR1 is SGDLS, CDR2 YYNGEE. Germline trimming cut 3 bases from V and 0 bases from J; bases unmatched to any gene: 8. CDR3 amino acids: CASSGIRDRANYGYTF. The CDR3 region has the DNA TGTGCCAGCAGCGGAATCCGGGACAGAGCTAACTATGGCTACACCTTC.

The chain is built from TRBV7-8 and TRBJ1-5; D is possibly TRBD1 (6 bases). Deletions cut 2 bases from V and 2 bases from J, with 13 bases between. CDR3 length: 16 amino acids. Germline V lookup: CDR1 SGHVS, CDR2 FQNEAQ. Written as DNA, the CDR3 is TGTGCCAGCAGCTTATATGAGGACAGAGGCAATCAGCCCCAGCATTTT. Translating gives CASSLYEDRGNQPQHF.

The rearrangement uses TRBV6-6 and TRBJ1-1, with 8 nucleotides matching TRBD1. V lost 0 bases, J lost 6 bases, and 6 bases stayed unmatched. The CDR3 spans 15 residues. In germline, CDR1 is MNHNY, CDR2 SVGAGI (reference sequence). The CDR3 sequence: CASSYSGQDFSEAFF. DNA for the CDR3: TGTGCCAGCAGTTACTCGGGACAGGACTTCTCTGAAGCTTTCTTT.

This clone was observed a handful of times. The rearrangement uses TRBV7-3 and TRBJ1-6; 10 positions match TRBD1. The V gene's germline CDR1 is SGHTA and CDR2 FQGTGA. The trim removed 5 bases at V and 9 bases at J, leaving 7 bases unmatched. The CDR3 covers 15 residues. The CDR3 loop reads CASSTTGGGLSPLHF. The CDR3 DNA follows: TGTGCCAGCAGCACGACAGGGGGCGGTCTTTCACCCCTCCACTTT.

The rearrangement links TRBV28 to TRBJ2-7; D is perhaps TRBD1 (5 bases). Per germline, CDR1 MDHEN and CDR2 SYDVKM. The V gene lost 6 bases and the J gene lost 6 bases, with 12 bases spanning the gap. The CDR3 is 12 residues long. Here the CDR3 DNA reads TGTGCCAGCAGCCCCGACAGTTTCGAGCAGTACTTC. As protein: CASSPDSFEQYF.

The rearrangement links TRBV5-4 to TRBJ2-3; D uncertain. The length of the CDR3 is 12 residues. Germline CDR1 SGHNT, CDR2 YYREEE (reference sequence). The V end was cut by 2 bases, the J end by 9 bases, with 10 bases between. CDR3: CASSFFSYTQYF. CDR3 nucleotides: TGTGCCAGCAGCTTCTTTAGCTACACGCAGTATTTT.

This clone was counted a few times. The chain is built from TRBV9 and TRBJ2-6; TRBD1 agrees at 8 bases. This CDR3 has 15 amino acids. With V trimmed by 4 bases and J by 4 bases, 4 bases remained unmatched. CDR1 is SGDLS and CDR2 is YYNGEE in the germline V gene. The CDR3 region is CASSRTGYGANVLTF. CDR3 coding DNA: TGTGCCAGCAGCCGGACAGGGTACGGGGCCAACGTCCTGACTTTC.

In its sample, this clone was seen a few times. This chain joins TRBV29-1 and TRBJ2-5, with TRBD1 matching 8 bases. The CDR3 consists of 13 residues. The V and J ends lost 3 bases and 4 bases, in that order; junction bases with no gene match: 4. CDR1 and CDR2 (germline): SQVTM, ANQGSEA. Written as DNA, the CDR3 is TGCAGCGTTGATGGACAGGGACGAGAGACCCAGTACTTC. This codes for CSVDGQGRETQYF. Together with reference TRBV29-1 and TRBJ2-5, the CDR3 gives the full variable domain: SAVISQKPSRDICQRGTSLTIQCQVDSQVTMMFWYRQQPGQSLTLIATANQGSEATYESGFVIDKFPISRPNLTFSTLTVSNMSPEDSSIYLCSVDGQGRETQYFGPGTRLLVL.

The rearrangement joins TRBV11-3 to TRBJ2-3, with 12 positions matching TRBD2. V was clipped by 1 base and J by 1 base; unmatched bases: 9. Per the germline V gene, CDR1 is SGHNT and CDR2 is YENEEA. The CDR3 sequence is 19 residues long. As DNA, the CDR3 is TGTGCCAGCAGCTTAGGTTCCGGGACTAGCGGGTTTCGCACAGATACGCAGTATTTT. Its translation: CASSLGSGTSGFRTDTQYF.

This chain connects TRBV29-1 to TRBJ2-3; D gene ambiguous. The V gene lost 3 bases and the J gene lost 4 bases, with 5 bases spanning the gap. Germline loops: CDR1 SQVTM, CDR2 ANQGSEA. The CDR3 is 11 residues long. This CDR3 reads CSVEPPDTQYF. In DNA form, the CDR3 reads TGCAGCGTTGAGCCACCAGATACGCAGTATTTT.

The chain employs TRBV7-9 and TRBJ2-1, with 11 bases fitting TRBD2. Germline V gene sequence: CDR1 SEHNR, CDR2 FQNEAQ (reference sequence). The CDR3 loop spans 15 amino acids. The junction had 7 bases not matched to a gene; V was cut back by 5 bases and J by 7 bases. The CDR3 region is CASSTEGLAANEQFF. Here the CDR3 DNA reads TGTGCCAGCAGCACAGAGGGACTAGCGGCGAATGAGCAGTTCTTC.

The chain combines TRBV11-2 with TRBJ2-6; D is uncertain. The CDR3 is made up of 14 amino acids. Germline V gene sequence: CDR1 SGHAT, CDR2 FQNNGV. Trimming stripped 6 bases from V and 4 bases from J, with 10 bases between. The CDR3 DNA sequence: TGTGCCAGCAGAGAGTTACGCGGGGCCAACGTCCTGACTTTC. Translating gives CASRELRGANVLTF.

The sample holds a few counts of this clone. The CDR3 sequence is CASSLSLGGYTF. In DNA, the CDR3 is TGTGCCAGCAGTTTGTCCCTGGGGGGCTACACCTTC. The chain links TRBV28 to TRBJ1-2; the D is unclear. The CDR3 is made up of 12 amino acids. V was clipped by 3 bases and J by 8 bases, with 10 bases between them. Germline CDR1 reads MDHEN; CDR2 reads SYDVKM.

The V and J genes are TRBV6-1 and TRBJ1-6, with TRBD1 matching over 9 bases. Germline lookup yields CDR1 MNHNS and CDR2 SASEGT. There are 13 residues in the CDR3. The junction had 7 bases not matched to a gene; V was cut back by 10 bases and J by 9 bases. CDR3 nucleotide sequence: TGTGCCATCAAGGGGACAGGGTCTTCACCCCTCCACTTT. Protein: CAIKGTGSSPLHF.

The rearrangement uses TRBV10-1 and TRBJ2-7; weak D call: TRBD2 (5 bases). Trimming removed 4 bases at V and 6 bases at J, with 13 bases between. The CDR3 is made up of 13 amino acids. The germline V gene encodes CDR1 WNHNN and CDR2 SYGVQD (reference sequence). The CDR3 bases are TGCGCCAGCAGTGGGGCGAGGGCGGGCGAGCAGTACTTC. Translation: CASSGARAGEQYF.

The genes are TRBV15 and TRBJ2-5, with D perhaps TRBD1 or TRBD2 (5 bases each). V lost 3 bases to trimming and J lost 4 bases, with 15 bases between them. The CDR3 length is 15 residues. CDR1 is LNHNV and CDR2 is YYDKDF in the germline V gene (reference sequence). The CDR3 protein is CATSRRLGTLETQYF. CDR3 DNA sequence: TGTGCCACCAGCAGGAGGCTAGGGACCTTAGAGACCCAGTACTTC.

This CDR3 is CASSDRGAGNEQFF. DNA of the CDR3: TGTGCCAGCAGCGACAGGGGCGCGGGGAATGAGCAGTTCTTC. The chain links TRBV11-2 to TRBJ2-1; 8 bases map to TRBD1. The CDR3 is 14 amino acids. Germline CDR1 reads SGHAT; CDR2 reads FQNNGV. V trimming: 5 bases; J trimming: 7 bases; junction bases outside the gene matches: 7.

CDR3 sequence (DNA): TGTGCCAGCAGTTACGGAAGCGAAAGATTCTACGAGCAGTACTTC. Its protein product is CASSYGSERFYEQYF. This chain joins TRBV6-5 and TRBJ2-7; D ambiguous. Germline CDR1 reads MNHEY; CDR2 reads SVGAGI. With 2 bases removed from V and 3 bases from J, the gap between germline ends came to 14 bases. The CDR3 runs 15 residues.